This TCR beta chain came from a study of post-analysis software for immune sequencing data. Study outcomes and limitations: Comparison of patients with controls showed five TRBV segments more frequent in patients, TRBV5-6, TRBV5-1 and TRBV20-1 among them.

A word on this clonotype: Its antigen is as yet unknown.

J lost 5 bases, V lost 0 bases, and 7 bases had no gene match. CDR1 is DFQATT and CDR2 is SNEGSKA in the germline V gene (reference sequence). The CDR3 extends over 15 amino acids. Researchers reported that TCR beta cDNA libraries carried unique molecular identifiers. TCRdb recomputed calls from the PCR reads with MiXCR, one row per CDR3 protein. The data contain approximately 630,000 distinct CDR3 sequences, approximately 60% of them singletons. The source of this sequence is a girl aged 2 to 9 with multiple sclerosis. The sequencing sample was made of blood. The chain uses TRBV20-1 and TRBJ2-7; TRBD2 aligns across 10 bases. Here the CDR3 DNA reads TGCAGTGCTAGAGATGTCACTAGCGGGACCAACGAGCAGTACTTC. Translation: CSARDVTSGTNEQYF.